This entry describes one TCR beta chain. The sample originates from a study of CD8 T cells in ankylosing spondylitis. TCRdb used MiXCR to reprocess the 5' RACE reads, holding one entry per CDR3 protein. The sample shows more than 150,000 distinct CDR3 sequences, roughly 11% of them seen only once. Germline CDR1 reads SGHAT; CDR2 reads FQNNGV. V gave up 5 bases and J gave up 2 bases; unmatched junction bases: 2. The CDR3 contains 13 residues. The sequence was obtained from a male donor with ankylosing spondylitis or in good health (not recorded which). This sequence joins TRBV11-2 and TRBJ1-2; 7 bases map to TRBD1. The sequenced sample was blood, either unsorted or a sorted T cell fraction (not recorded which). CDR3 DNA: TGTGCCAGCAGCCAGGGGGGAAACTATGGCTACACCTTC. Residues: CASSQGGNYGYTF.